This T cell receptor (beta chain) was found in a study of T cells after yellow fever vaccination. Study background: For low cell numbers, libraries were made with SMART-Seq v4 Ultra Low Input.

Study-wide points: Clonotype sharing between CD4 and CD8 compartments was small.

The CDR3 sequence is 15 residues long. CDR1 SQVTM and CDR2 ANQGSEA come from the germline V gene. V was pared by 0 bases and J by 2 bases, with 13 bases between. MiXCR, run by TCRdb on the 5' RACE reads, gives a single entry per CDR3 protein. This repertoire shows 500,000 to 650,000 distinct CDR3 sequences, approximately 13% found once; its top ten account for about 16%. This clonotype was seen more than once but under ten times. What it recognizes is unknown. Specimen: PBMCs, collected on the day of the yellow fever booster vaccination. The receptor comes from a man aged 30-40 years who received the YFV17D yellow fever vaccine. The genes are TRBV29-1 and TRBJ2-5; TRBD2 might be the D (5 bases). CDR3 loop: CSVEDDGGEQETQYF. Written as DNA, the CDR3 is TGCAGCGTTGAAGACGACGGTGGGGAGCAAGAGACCCAGTACTTC.